A selection of T cell receptor beta chains follows, all from one sample in a study of shared clonotypes between healthy human individuals. Clones were sequenced by immunoSEQ multiplex PCR, and TCRdb holds only the in-frame ones, with some missing. The sample consists of about 2.4 million clones, 93% of them appearing once. Sequenced: naive CD4+ T cells from PBMCs. The receptors come from a man between 18 and 29 years old in good health. Some clones in this sample may be carry-over from other donors' samples. The CDR3 runs from the conserved cysteine through the conserved F or W. Clone size is shown for a subset of rows, as once, few, many or a class of expanded clone.

V gene,clone size,J gene,CDR3 protein
TRBV6-1,once,TRBJ1-5,CASSLGYSNQPQHF
TRBV29-1,.,TRBJ2-7,CSVGTYEQYF
TRBV11-2,.,TRBJ2-1,CASTSGSEQFF
TRBV7-3,.,TRBJ2-7,CASSLSLAGVDAYEQYF
TRBV5-4,.,TRBJ1-1,CASSLREQLNTEAFF
TRBV5-1,.,TRBJ2-3,CASTEGTTTDTQYF
TRBV18,.,TRBJ2-2,CASSPQGGAAVTGELFF
TRBV5-5,.,TRBJ1-5,CASSLVGTGDQPQHF
TRBV28,.,TRBJ2-7,CASSLAGREHEQYF
TRBV4-3,.,TRBJ1-1,CASSQEGRGDTEAFF
TRBV9,.,TRBJ1-1,CASSGGGLNTEAFF